The rows below give T cell receptor beta chains drawn from one sample of a study of T cell responses to AZD1222 COVID-19 vaccine. The repertoire was sequenced with immunoSEQ multiplex PCR; TCRdb's copy has only in-frame clones and lacks some. The sample carries about 100,000 clones, about 88% recorded once. The source was peripheral blood, collected on day 0 of AZD1222 vaccination. Every receptor here comes from an adult in good health. Each CDR3 is given with its conserved first and last residue. Fields, in order: J gene, CDR3 length, D gene, V gene, clone size, CDR3 DNA, CDR3 protein. A D gene is named only where the DNA matches it firmly. Not every row has a clone size; where given, it reads once, few, many or a size class.

J gene: TRBJ2-2
CDR3 length: 14
D gene: TRBD2
V gene: TRBV9
clone size: NA
CDR3 DNA: TGTGCCAGCAGTCGCGGGGGGGCCGCCGGGGAGCTGTTTTTT
CDR3 protein: CASSRGGAAGELFF

J gene: TRBJ2-1
CDR3 length: 15
D gene: NA
V gene: TRBV9
clone size: NA
CDR3 DNA: TGTGCCAGCACCCGGACGGGTAGCTCCTACAATGAGCAGTTCTTC
CDR3 protein: CASTRTGSSYNEQFF

J gene: TRBJ1-4
CDR3 length: 16
D gene: NA
V gene: TRBV9
clone size: NA
CDR3 DNA: TGTGCCAGCAGCGTAGCTACAGGTGGGCAGTATGAAAAACTGTTTTTT
CDR3 protein: CASSVATGGQYEKLFF

J gene: TRBJ2-1
CDR3 length: 20
D gene: TRBD2
V gene: TRBV3-1/TRBV3-2
clone size: NA
CDR3 DNA: TGTGCCAGCGCCCTAAAAGTTAGCGGGGGGATAGGATCACCCTACAATGAGCAGTTCTTC
CDR3 protein: CASALKVSGGIGSPYNEQFF

J gene: TRBJ1-4
CDR3 length: 12
D gene: NA
V gene: TRBV4-2
clone size: NA
CDR3 DNA: TGTGCCAGCGGGCAGGTCTATGAAAAACTGTTTTTT
CDR3 protein: CASGQVYEKLFF

J gene: TRBJ2-5
CDR3 length: 14
D gene: NA
V gene: TRBV6-5
clone size: few
CDR3 DNA: TGTGCCACTAAAGGGACGACGGTCGCAGAGACCCAGTACTTC
CDR3 protein: CATKGTTVAETQYF

J gene: TRBJ2-5
CDR3 length: 13
D gene: NA
V gene: TRBV11-2
clone size: NA
CDR3 DNA: TGTGCCAGCAGCTTAGGGGGACGGGGCCATCAGTACTTC
CDR3 protein: CASSLGGRGHQYF

J gene: TRBJ2-2
CDR3 length: 15
D gene: NA
V gene: TRBV5-1
clone size: few
CDR3 DNA: TGCGCCAGCAGCAAGGCCGGGACCGGCACCGGGGAGCTGTTTTTT
CDR3 protein: CASSKAGTGTGELFF

J gene: TRBJ1-5
CDR3 length: 18
D gene: TRBD1
V gene: TRBV5-8
clone size: NA
CDR3 DNA: TGTGCCAGCAGCTTGTGGCAGGGGGAGGCCAACAATTATCAGCCCCAGCATTTT
CDR3 protein: CASSLWQGEANNYQPQHF

J gene: TRBJ2-7
CDR3 length: 16
D gene: TRBD1
V gene: TRBV28
clone size: NA
CDR3 DNA: TGTGCCAGCAGTTTAGTTTATGGGACAGGGATCTACGAGCAGTACTTC
CDR3 protein: CASSLVYGTGIYEQYF

J gene: TRBJ1-1
CDR3 length: 14
D gene: NA
V gene: TRBV5-5
clone size: NA
CDR3 DNA: TGTGCCAGCAGCTTTAGGGTGGTGAACACTGAAGCTTTCTTT
CDR3 protein: CASSFRVVNTEAFF

J gene: TRBJ2-5
CDR3 length: 17
D gene: NA
V gene: TRBV6-2/TRBV6-3
clone size: NA
CDR3 DNA: TGTGCCAGCAGTTACGGCGCGGGGGCACAATTGAGAGAGACCCAGTACTTC
CDR3 protein: CASSYGAGAQLRETQYF

J gene: TRBJ2-4
CDR3 length: 15
D gene: NA
V gene: TRBV5-1
clone size: NA
CDR3 DNA: TGCGCCAGCAGCTTGGGTCACGGAGGGGAAAACATTCAGTACTTC
CDR3 protein: CASSLGHGGENIQYF

J gene: TRBJ1-3
CDR3 length: 17
D gene: NA
V gene: TRBV19
clone size: NA
CDR3 DNA: TGTGCCAGTAGTATCGACGGCAGGAGTTACTCTGGAAACACCATATATTTT
CDR3 protein: CASSIDGRSYSGNTIYF

J gene: TRBJ2-1
CDR3 length: 13
D gene: NA
V gene: TRBV27
clone size: NA
CDR3 DNA: TGTGCCAGCCGACTTCCGGGCGCGGATGAGCAGTTCTTC
CDR3 protein: CASRLPGADEQFF

J gene: TRBJ1-1
CDR3 length: 17
D gene: NA
V gene: TRBV5-1
clone size: once
CDR3 DNA: TGCGCCAGCAGCGAGGACGCTCGCAGGGCCAAAGGCACTGAAGCTTTCTTT
CDR3 protein: CASSEDARRAKGTEAFF

J gene: TRBJ1-1
CDR3 length: 14
D gene: NA
V gene: TRBV21-1
clone size: NA
CDR3 DNA: TGTGCCAGCAGCAGGGACAGGGGAGGCACTGAAGCTTTCTTT
CDR3 protein: CASSRDRGGTEAFF

J gene: TRBJ1-6
CDR3 length: 13
D gene: NA
V gene: TRBV2
clone size: NA
CDR3 DNA: TGTGCCAGCAGTCCGGGACAACCTTCACCCCTCCACTTT
CDR3 protein: CASSPGQPSPLHF

J gene: TRBJ2-4
CDR3 length: 17
D gene: NA
V gene: TRBV7-9
clone size: NA
CDR3 DNA: TGTGCCAGCAGCGATATTAAGGGTCCGCAGGCCAAAAACATTCAGTACTTC
CDR3 protein: CASSDIKGPQAKNIQYF

J gene: TRBJ1-4
CDR3 length: 13
D gene: NA
V gene: TRBV12-3/TRBV12-4
clone size: NA
CDR3 DNA: TGTGCCAGCAGTTTATTACGGGGAGAAAAACTGTTTTTT
CDR3 protein: CASSLLRGEKLFF

J gene: TRBJ1-2
CDR3 length: 13
D gene: TRBD1
V gene: TRBV7-9
clone size: NA
CDR3 DNA: TGTGCCAGCAGCTTCGGACAGGGCAGGGGCTACACCTTC
CDR3 protein: CASSFGQGRGYTF

J gene: TRBJ1-5
CDR3 length: 14
D gene: NA
V gene: TRBV7-8
clone size: NA
CDR3 DNA: TGTGCCAGCAGCTTAGGGGGTTTCAATCAGCCCCAGCATTTT
CDR3 protein: CASSLGGFNQPQHF

J gene: TRBJ2-3
CDR3 length: 13
D gene: NA
V gene: TRBV9
clone size: once
CDR3 DNA: TGTGCCAGCAGCGTAGAGACGGCAGATACGCAGTATTTT
CDR3 protein: CASSVETADTQYF

J gene: TRBJ1-2
CDR3 length: 14
D gene: TRBD1
V gene: TRBV29-1
clone size: NA
CDR3 DNA: TGCAGCGTTGAAGATCGAGGGGGCAGCAGTGGCTACACCTTC
CDR3 protein: CSVEDRGGSSGYTF

J gene: TRBJ2-3
CDR3 length: 14
D gene: TRBD1
V gene: TRBV30
clone size: NA
CDR3 DNA: TGTGCCTCAGGGAGACAGGGAGTCACAGATACGCAGTATTTT
CDR3 protein: CASGRQGVTDTQYF

J gene: TRBJ1-1
CDR3 length: 15
D gene: NA
V gene: TRBV4-1
clone size: NA
CDR3 DNA: TGCGCCAGCAGCCAGGACGGGGCAGCATACACTGAAGCTTTCTTT
CDR3 protein: CASSQDGAAYTEAFF

J gene: TRBJ1-2
CDR3 length: 14
D gene: NA
V gene: TRBV27
clone size: NA
CDR3 DNA: TGTGCCAGCAGTTTATCGCCGAGAAGAGATGGCTACACCTTC
CDR3 protein: CASSLSPRRDGYTF

J gene: TRBJ1-5
CDR3 length: 13
D gene: NA
V gene: TRBV16
clone size: NA
CDR3 DNA: TGTGCCAGCAGCCAATCGATTGGGCAGCCCCAGCATTTT
CDR3 protein: CASSQSIGQPQHF

J gene: TRBJ1-1
CDR3 length: 14
D gene: TRBD1
V gene: TRBV4-3
clone size: NA
CDR3 DNA: TGCGCCAGCAGCCAACAGGGGGCCGGGGCTGAAGCTTTCTTT
CDR3 protein: CASSQQGAGAEAFF

J gene: TRBJ2-6
CDR3 length: 15
D gene: NA
V gene: TRBV5-5
clone size: NA
CDR3 DNA: TGTGCCAGCAGCCCCCCGGGGTATGGGGCCAACGTCCTGACTTTC
CDR3 protein: CASSPPGYGANVLTF

J gene: TRBJ1-3
CDR3 length: 17
D gene: TRBD1
V gene: TRBV9
clone size: NA
CDR3 DNA: TGTGCCAGCAGCCTTACCGGGACAGGGTATTCTGGAAACACCATATATTTT
CDR3 protein: CASSLTGTGYSGNTIYF

J gene: TRBJ1-2
CDR3 length: 15
D gene: NA
V gene: TRBV5-4
clone size: NA
CDR3 DNA: TGTGCCAGCAGCTTGGTTCGTAATGCTAACTATGGCTACACCTTC
CDR3 protein: CASSLVRNANYGYTF

J gene: TRBJ1-4
CDR3 length: 15
D gene: TRBD1
V gene: TRBV19
clone size: NA
CDR3 DNA: TGTGCCAGTAGGATTCAGGGGGGGGCGCGAGAAAAACTGTTTTTT
CDR3 protein: CASRIQGGAREKLFF

J gene: TRBJ2-1
CDR3 length: 15
D gene: NA
V gene: TRBV24-1
clone size: NA
CDR3 DNA: TGTGCCACCAGTGATTTGAGTGGTACTACAACTGAGCAGTTCTTC
CDR3 protein: CATSDLSGTTTEQFF

J gene: TRBJ1-2
CDR3 length: 13
D gene: NA
V gene: TRBV5-1
clone size: NA
CDR3 DNA: TGCGCCAGCAGCTTGGACAGTTCCTATGGCTACACCTTC
CDR3 protein: CASSLDSSYGYTF

J gene: TRBJ1-5
CDR3 length: 14
D gene: NA
V gene: TRBV6-2/TRBV6-3
clone size: NA
CDR3 DNA: TGTGCCAGCAGTTACTTGACAGCCAATCAGCCCCAGCATTTT
CDR3 protein: CASSYLTANQPQHF

J gene: TRBJ1-6
CDR3 length: 14
D gene: TRBD1
V gene: TRBV4-1
clone size: NA
CDR3 DNA: TGCGCCAGCGCCAAGGGGACAGAGGATTCACCCCTCCACTTT
CDR3 protein: CASAKGTEDSPLHF

J gene: TRBJ2-2
CDR3 length: 15
D gene: NA
V gene: TRBV5-1
clone size: NA
CDR3 DNA: TGCGCCAGCAGCTTAGGGTCTATGAACACCGGGGAGCTGTTTTTT
CDR3 protein: CASSLGSMNTGELFF

J gene: TRBJ2-1
CDR3 length: 13
D gene: NA
V gene: TRBV7-9
clone size: once
CDR3 DNA: TGTGCCAGCAGCCCTGCCTGGGAAAATGAGCAGTTCTTC
CDR3 protein: CASSPAWENEQFF

J gene: TRBJ2-5
CDR3 length: 13
D gene: NA
V gene: TRBV6-5
clone size: NA
CDR3 DNA: TGTGCCAGCCGCCGGACGGAAAAAGAGACCCAGTACTTC
CDR3 protein: CASRRTEKETQYF